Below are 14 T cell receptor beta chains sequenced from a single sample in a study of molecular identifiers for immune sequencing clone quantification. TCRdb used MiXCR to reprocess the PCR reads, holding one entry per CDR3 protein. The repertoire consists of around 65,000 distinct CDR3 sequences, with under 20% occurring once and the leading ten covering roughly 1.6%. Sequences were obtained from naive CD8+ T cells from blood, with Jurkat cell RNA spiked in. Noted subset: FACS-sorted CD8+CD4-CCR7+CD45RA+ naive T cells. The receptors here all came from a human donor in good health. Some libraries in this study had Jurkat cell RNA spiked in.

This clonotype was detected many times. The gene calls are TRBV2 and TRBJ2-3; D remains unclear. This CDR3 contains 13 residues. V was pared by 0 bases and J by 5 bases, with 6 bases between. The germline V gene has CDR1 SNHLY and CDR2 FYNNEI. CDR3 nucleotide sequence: TGTGCCAGCAGTGAAGCGGGGATAGATACGCAGTATTTT. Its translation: CASSEAGIDTQYF.

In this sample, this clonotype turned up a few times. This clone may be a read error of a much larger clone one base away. CDR3 sequence: CGGTTEKTDTQYF. The CDR3 DNA reads as TGCGGTGGAACGACAGAAAAAACAGATACGCAGTATTTT. The chain has TRBV20-1 and TRBJ2-3, with D perhaps TRBD1 (5 bases). The V gene's germline CDR1 is DFQATT and CDR2 SNEGSKA (reference sequence). The length of the CDR3 is 13 residues.

CDR3 amino acids: CASGLYGGGDYEQYF. As DNA, the CDR3 is TGTGCTAGTGGTTTGTATGGGGGCGGGGACTACGAGCAGTACTTC. The V gene is TRBV12-5, the J gene TRBJ2-7; D may correspond to TRBD1 or TRBD2 (6 bases each). CDR1 is LGHNT, CDR2 FRNRAP, per germline. The V end lost 2 bases, the J end lost 3 bases, and 14 bases lay between the germline ends. There are 15 residues in the CDR3.

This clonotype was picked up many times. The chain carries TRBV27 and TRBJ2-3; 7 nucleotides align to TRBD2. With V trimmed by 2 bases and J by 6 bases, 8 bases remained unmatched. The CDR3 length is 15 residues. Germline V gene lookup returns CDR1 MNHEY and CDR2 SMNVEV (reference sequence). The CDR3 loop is CASSLSRWEGDTQYF. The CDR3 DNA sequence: TGTGCCAGCAGTTTAAGTCGGTGGGAGGGGGATACGCAGTATTTT.

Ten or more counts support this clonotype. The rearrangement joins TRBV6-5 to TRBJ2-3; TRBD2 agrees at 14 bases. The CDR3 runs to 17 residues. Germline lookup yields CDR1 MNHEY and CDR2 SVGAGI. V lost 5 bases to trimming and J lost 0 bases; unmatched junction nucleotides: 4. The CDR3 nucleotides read TGTGCCAGCAGTCGACTAGCGGGAGGGCCAAGCACAGATACGCAGTATTTT. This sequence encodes CASSRLAGGPSTDTQYF.

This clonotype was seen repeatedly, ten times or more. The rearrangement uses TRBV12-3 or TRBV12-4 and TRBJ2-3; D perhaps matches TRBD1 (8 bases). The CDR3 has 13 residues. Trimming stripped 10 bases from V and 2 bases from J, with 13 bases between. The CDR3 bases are TGTGCCATACAGGGGGACTACACAGATACGCAGTATTTT. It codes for CAIQGDYTDTQYF.

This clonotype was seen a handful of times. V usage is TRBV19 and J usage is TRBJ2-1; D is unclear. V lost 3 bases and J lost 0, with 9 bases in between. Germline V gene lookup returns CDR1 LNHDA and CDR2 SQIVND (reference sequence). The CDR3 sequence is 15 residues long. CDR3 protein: CASSIGRSSYNEQFF. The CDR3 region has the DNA TGTGCCAGTAGTATCGGTCGGAGCTCCTACAATGAGCAGTTCTTC.

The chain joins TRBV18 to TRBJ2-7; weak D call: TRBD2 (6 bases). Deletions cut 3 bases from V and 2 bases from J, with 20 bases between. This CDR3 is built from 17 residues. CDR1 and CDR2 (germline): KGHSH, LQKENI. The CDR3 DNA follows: TGTGCCAGCTCACCGGTTGGTCTGGGAGGTTATCCCTACGAGCAGTACTTC. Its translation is CASSPVGLGGYPYEQYF.

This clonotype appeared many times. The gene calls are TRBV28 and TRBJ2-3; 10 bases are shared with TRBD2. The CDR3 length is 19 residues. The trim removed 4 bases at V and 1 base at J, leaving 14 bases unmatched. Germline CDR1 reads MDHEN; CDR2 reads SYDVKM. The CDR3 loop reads CASSSQREGLVFRTDTQYF. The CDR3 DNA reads TGTGCCAGCAGTTCGCAGCGGGAGGGCCTGGTCTTCCGCACAGATACGCAGTATTTT.

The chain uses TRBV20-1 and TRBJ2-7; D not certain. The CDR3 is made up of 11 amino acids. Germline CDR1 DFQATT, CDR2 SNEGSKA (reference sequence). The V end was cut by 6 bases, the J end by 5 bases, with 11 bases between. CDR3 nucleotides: TGCAGTGCCCCGAGGATAGACGAGCAGTACTTC. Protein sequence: CSAPRIDEQYF.

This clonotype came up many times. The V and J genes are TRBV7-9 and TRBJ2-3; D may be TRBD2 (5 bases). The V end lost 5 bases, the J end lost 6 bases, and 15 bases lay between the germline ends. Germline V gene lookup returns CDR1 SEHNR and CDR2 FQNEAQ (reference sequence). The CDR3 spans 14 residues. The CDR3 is CASSPSTSIDTQYF. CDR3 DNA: TGTGCCAGCAGCCCTAGCACTTCCATTGATACGCAGTATTTT.

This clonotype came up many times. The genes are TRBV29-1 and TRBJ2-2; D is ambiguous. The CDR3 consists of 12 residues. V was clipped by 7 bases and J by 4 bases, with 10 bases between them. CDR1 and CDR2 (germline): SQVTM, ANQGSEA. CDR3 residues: CSAPDVTGELFF. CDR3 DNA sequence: TGCAGCGCACCCGACGTCACCGGGGAGCTGTTTTTT.

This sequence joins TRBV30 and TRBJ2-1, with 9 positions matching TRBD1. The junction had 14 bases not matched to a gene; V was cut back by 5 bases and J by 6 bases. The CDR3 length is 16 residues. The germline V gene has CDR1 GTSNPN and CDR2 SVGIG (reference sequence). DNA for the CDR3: TGTGCCTGGCTTGATCGGGGACAGGGTTTTTTCAATGAGCAGTTCTTC. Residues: CAWLDRGQGFFNEQFF.

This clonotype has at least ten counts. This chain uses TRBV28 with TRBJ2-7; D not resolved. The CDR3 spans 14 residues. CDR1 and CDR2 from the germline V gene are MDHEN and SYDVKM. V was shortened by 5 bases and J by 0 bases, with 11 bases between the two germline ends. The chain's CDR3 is CASSPMTLSYEQYF. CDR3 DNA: TGTGCCAGCAGTCCGATGACACTCTCCTACGAGCAGTACTTC.